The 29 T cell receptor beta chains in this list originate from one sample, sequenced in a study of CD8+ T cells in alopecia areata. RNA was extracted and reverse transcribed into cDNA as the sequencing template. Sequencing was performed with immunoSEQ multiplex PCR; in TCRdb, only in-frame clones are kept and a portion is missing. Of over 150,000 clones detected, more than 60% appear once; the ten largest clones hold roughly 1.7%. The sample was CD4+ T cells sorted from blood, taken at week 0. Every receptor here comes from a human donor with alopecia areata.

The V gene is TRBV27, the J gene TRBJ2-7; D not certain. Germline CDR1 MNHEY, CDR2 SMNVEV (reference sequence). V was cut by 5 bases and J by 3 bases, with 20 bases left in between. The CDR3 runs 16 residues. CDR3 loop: CASSHRWVQRDYEQYF. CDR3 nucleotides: TGTGCCAGCAGTCATCGGTGGGTGCAGAGAGACTACGAGCAGTACTTC.

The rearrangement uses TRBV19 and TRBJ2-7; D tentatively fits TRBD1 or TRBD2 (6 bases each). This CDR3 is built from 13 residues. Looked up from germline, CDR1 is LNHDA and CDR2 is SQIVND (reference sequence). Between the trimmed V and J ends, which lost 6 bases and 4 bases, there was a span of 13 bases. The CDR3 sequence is CASSRGPPYEQYF. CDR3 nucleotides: TGTGCCAGTAGCCGGGGGCCCCCTTACGAGCAGTACTTC.

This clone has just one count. CDR3 bases: TGTGCCAGCAGCCGACAGGGCGTTAATTCACCCCTCCACTTT. This gives the protein CASSRQGVNSPLHF. This rearrangement joins TRBV6-5 to TRBJ1-6; 7 bases are a match to TRBD1. V lost 6 bases to trimming and J lost 6 bases; unmatched junction nucleotides: 5. Germline-derived CDR1 and CDR2 are MNHEY and SVGAGI. The CDR3 contains 14 residues.

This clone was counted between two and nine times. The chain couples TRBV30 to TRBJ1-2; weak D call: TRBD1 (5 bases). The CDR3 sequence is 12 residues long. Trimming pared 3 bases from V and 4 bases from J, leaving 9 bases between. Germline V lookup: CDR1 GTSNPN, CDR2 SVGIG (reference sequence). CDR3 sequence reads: CAWSQGAYGYTF. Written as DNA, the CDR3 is TGTGCCTGGAGCCAGGGTGCCTATGGCTACACCTTC.

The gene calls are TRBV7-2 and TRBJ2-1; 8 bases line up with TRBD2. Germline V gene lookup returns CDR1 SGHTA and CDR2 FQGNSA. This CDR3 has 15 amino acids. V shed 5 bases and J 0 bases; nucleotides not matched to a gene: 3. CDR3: CASSTTSGSYNEQFF. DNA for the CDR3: TGTGCCAGCAGCACAACTAGCGGCTCCTACAATGAGCAGTTCTTC.

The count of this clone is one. The CDR3 loop reads CASSQRTGSNEKLFF. The CDR3 DNA follows: TGTGCCAGCAGTCAGCGGACAGGGAGTAATGAAAAACTGTTTTTT. The chain links TRBV5-6 to TRBJ1-4; TRBD1 matches 8 bases. CDR1 and CDR2 from the germline V gene are SGHDT and YYEEEE. This CDR3 comprises 15 residues. V shed 5 bases and J 4 bases; nucleotides not matched to a gene: 7.

The DNA for the CDR3 is TGTGCCAGCAGTGGGACAGCCGATTCACCCCTCCACTTT. Amino acid sequence: CASSGTADSPLHF. This rearrangement joins TRBV14 to TRBJ1-6, with 7 bases aligning to TRBD1. The CDR3 runs 13 residues. The ends lost 6 bases at V and 8 bases at J; junction bases unmatched: 4. Looked up from germline, CDR1 is SGHDN and CDR2 is FVKESK.

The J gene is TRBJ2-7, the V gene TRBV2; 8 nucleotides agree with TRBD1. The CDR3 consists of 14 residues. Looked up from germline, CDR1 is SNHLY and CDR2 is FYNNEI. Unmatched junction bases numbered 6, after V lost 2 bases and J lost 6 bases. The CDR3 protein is CASSERTGTREQYF. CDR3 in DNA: TGTGCCAGCAGTGAAAGGACAGGGACCCGCGAGCAGTACTTC.

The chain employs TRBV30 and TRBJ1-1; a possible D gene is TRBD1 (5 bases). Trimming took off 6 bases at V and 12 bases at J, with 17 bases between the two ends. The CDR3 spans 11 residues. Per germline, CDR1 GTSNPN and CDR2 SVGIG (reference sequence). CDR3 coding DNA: TGTGCCTGTACCCCGGGACCTATGACTTTCTTT. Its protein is CACTPGPMTFF.

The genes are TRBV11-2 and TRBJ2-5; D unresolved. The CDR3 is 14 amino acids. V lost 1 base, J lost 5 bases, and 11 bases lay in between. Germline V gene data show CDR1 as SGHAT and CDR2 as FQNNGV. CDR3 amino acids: CASSLGLSAETQYF. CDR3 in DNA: TGTGCCAGCAGCTTAGGTCTGAGTGCGGAGACCCAGTACTTC. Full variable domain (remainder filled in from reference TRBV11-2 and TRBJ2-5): EAGVAQSPRYKIIEKRQSVAFWCNPISGHATLYWYQQILGQGPKLLIQFQNNGVVDDSQLPKDRFSAERLKGVDSTLKIQPAKLEDSAVYLCASSLGLSAETQYFGPGTRLLVL.

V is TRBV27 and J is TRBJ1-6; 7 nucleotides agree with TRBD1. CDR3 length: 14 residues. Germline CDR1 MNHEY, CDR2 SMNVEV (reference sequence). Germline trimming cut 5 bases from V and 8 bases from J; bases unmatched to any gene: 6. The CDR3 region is CASSLGTAYSPLHF. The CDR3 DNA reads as TGTGCCAGCAGTCTAGGGACAGCTTATTCACCCCTCCACTTT.

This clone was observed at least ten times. Here the CDR3 DNA reads TGTGCCAGCAGGGCCCCCTCCGGGACAGGGGGGGACGAGCAGTACTTC. Translated: CASRAPSGTGGDEQYF. The chain carries TRBV7-9 and TRBJ2-7, with 11 bases matching TRBD1. From germline, CDR1 is SEHNR and CDR2 FQNEAQ (reference sequence). The CDR3 loop spans 16 amino acids. J lost 5 bases, V lost 6 bases, and 12 bases had no gene match.

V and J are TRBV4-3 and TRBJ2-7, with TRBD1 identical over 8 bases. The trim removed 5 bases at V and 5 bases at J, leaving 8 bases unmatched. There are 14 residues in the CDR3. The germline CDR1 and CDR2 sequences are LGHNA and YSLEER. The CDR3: CASSKDRVGDEQYF. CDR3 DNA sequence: TGCGCCAGCAGCAAGGACAGGGTAGGGGACGAGCAGTACTTC.

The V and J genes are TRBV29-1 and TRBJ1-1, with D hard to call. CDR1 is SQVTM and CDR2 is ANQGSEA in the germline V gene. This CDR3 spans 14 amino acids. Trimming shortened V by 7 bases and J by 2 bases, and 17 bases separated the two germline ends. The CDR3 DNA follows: TGCAGCGCAGTAAGGACTCAAATAAACACTGAAGCTTTCTTT. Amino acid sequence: CSAVRTQINTEAFF. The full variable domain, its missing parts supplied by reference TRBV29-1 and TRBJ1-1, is SAVISQKPSRDICQRGTSLTIQCQVDSQVTMMFWYRQQPGQSLTLIATANQGSEATYESGFVIDKFPISRPNLTFSTLTVSNMSPEDSSIYLCSAVRTQINTEAFFGQGTRLTVV.

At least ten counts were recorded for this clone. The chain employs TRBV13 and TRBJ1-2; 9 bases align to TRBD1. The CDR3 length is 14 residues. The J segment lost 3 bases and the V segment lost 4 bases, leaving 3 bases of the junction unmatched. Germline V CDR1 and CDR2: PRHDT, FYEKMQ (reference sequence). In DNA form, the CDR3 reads TGTGCCAGCAGCTCCGGACAGGGGCACTATGGCTACACCTTC. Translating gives CASSSGQGHYGYTF.

Here the CDR3 reads CAWSWTAGANVLTF. DNA for the CDR3: TGTGCCTGGAGTTGGACAGCTGGGGCCAACGTCCTGACTTTC. The J gene is TRBJ2-6, the V gene TRBV30; TRBD1 is a possible D gene (6 bases). The germline V gene encodes CDR1 GTSNPN and CDR2 SVGIG (reference sequence). V was cut by 2 bases and J by 2 bases, with 7 bases left in between. The CDR3 is 14 residues long.

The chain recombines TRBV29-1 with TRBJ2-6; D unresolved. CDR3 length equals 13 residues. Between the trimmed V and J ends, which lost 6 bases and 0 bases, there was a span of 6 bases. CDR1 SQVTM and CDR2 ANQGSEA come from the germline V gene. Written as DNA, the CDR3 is TGCAGCGTCGGCCACTCTGGGGCCAACGTCCTGACTTTC. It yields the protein CSVGHSGANVLTF.

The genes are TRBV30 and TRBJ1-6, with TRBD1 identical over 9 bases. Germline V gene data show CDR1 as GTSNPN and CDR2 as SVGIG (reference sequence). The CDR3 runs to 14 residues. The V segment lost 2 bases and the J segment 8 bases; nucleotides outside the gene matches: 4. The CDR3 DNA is TGTGCCTGGAGTAAGGGGGACAGGGATTCACCCCTCCACTTT. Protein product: CAWSKGDRDSPLHF.

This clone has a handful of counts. CDR3: CASSPVAGLTEAFF. The CDR3 DNA is TGTGCCAGCTCACCAGTGGCAGGTCTGACTGAAGCTTTCTTT. The chain links TRBV18 to TRBJ1-1; D is unclear. The CDR3 is 14 amino acids. Germline values: CDR1 KGHSH, CDR2 LQKENI. V lost 2 bases to trimming and J lost 5 bases, with 12 bases between them. The entire variable domain, with the rest obtained from reference TRBV18 and TRBJ1-1, is as follows: NAGVMQNPRHLVRRRGQEARLRCSPMKGHSHVYWYRQLPEEGLKFMVYLQKENIIDESGMPKERFSAEFPKEGPSILRIQQVVRGDSAAYFCASSPVAGLTEAFFGQGTRLTVV.

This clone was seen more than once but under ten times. The CDR3 loop reads CASSQDDAVGEKLFF. CDR3 in DNA: TGCGCCAGCAGCCAAGACGACGCGGTAGGGGAAAAACTGTTTTTT. The chain has TRBV4-3 and TRBJ1-4; D gene uncertain. Trimming cost V 0 bases and J 8 bases, with 13 bases left between them. This CDR3 contains 15 residues. Germline CDR1 reads LGHNA; CDR2 reads YSLEER.

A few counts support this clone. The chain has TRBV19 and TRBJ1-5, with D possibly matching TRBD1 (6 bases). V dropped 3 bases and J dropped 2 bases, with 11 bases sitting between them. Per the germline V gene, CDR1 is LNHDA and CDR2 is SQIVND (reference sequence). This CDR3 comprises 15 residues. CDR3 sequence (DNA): TGTGCCAGTAGTATTGGGGGCCAGGGCAATCAGCCCCAGCATTTT. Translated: CASSIGGQGNQPQHF.

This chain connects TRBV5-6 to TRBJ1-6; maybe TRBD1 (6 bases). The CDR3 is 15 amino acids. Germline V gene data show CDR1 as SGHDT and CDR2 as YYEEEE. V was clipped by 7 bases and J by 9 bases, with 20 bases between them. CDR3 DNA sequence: TGTGCCAGCGGATACAGGGTATCTGGTAGTTCACCCCTCCACTTT. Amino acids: CASGYRVSGSSPLHF.

This CDR3 reads CATGLDNSPLHF. In DNA form, the CDR3 reads TGTGCCACCGGTTTGGACAATTCACCCCTCCACTTT. This chain joins TRBV6-5 and TRBJ1-6, with D hard to call. The CDR3 length is 12 residues. Trimming took 10 bases from V and 7 from J, leaving 11 bases between them. Germline V gene sequence: CDR1 MNHEY, CDR2 SVGAGI.

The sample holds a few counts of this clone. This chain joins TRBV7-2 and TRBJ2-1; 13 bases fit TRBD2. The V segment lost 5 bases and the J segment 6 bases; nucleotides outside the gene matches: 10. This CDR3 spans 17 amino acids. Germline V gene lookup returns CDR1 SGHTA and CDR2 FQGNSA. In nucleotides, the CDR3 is TGTGCCAGCAGCCAAACTAGCGGGGGGGCTGCGTCCAATGAGCAGTTCTTC. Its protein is CASSQTSGGAASNEQFF.

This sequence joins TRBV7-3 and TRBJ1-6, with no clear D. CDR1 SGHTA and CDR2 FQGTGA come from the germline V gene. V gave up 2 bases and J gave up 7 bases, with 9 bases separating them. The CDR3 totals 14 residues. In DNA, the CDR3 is TGTGCCAGCAGCTTAGGTCAGACCAATTCACCCCTCCACTTT. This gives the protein CASSLGQTNSPLHF.

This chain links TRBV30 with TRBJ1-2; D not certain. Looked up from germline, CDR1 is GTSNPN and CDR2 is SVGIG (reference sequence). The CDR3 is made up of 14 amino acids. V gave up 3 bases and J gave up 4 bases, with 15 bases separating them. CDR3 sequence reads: CAWRQQASIYGYTF. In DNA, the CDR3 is TGTGCCTGGAGGCAGCAAGCATCAATCTATGGCTACACCTTC.

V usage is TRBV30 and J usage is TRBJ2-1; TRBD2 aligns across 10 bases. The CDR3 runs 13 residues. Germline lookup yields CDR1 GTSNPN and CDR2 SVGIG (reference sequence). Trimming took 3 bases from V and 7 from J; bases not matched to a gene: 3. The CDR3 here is CAWRLAGGNEQFF. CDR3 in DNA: TGTGCCTGGAGATTAGCGGGGGGTAATGAGCAGTTCTTC. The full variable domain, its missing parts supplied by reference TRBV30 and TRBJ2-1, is SQTIHQWPATLVQPVGSPLSLECTVEGTSNPNLYWYRQAAGRGLQLLFYSVGIGQISSEVPQNLSASRPQDRQFILSSKKLLLSDSGFYLCAWRLAGGNEQFFGPGTRLTVL.

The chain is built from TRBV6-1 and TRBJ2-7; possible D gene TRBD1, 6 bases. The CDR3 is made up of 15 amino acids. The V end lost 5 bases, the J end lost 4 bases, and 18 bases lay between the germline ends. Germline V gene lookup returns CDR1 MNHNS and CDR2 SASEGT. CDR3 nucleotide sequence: TGTGCCAGCAGTCCTCAGATCCGAAGGGGGTACGAGCAGTACTTC. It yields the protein CASSPQIRRGYEQYF.

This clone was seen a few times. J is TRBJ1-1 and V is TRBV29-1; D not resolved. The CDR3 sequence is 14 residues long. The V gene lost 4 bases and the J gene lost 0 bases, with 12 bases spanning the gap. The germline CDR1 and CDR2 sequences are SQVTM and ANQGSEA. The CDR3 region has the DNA TGCAGCGTTGCCCGGACCGCAATGAACACTGAAGCTTTCTTT. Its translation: CSVARTAMNTEAFF.